The 18 T cell receptor beta chains in this list originate from one sample, sequenced in a study of shared clonotypes between healthy human individuals. The table came from immunoSEQ multiplex PCR; TCRdb's copy has only in-frame clones and leaves some out. This sample yields approximately 2.5 million clones, of which approximately 90% are seen a single time; roughly 0.15% belongs to the top ten. The sample consisted of naive CD4+ T cells sorted from blood. As for subset: CD45RA+ positively selected. The receptors originated from a man aged 18 to 29 in good health.

This rearrangement joins TRBV5-6 to TRBJ2-3; D assignment may be TRBD1 or TRBD2 (7 bases each). Germline V CDR1 and CDR2: SGHDT, YYEEEE. This CDR3 is built from 14 residues. The V end lost 4 bases, the J end lost 4 bases, and 13 bases lay between the germline ends. The CDR3 loop is CASSNQGGADTQYF. The CDR3 coding sequence is TGTGCCAGCAGCAACCAGGGGGGGGCAGATACGCAGTATTTT.

The chain uses TRBV27 and TRBJ2-5; TRBD1 matches 7 bases. V gave up 4 bases and J gave up 11 bases; unmatched junction bases: 19. Germline V gives CDR1 MNHEY, CDR2 SMNVEV (reference sequence). This CDR3 is 16 amino acids long. The chain's CDR3 is CASSSRQGVGPREQYF. In DNA, the CDR3 is TGTGCCAGCAGTTCCAGACAGGGAGTAGGACCGAGAGAGCAGTACTTC.

This CDR3 reads CASSPPGQGRETQYF. DNA for the CDR3: TGTGCCAGCAGCCCACCGGGACAGGGTCGAGAGACCCAGTACTTC. This chain joins TRBV6-6 and TRBJ2-5; TRBD1 matches at 9 bases. Germline trimming cut 6 bases from V and 4 bases from J; bases unmatched to any gene: 9. Germline V gene lookup returns CDR1 MNHNY and CDR2 SVGAGI (reference sequence). The CDR3 sequence is 15 residues long.

This clone was detected once. The identical CDR3 is also encoded by other nucleotide sequences in the sample. The V gene is TRBV18, the J gene TRBJ1-5; D unclear. With 0 bases removed from V and 0 bases from J, the gap between germline ends came to 6 bases. Per germline, CDR1 KGHSH and CDR2 LQKENI. The CDR3 runs 15 residues. CDR3 in DNA: TGTGCCAGCTCACCACCGGGCAGTAGCAATCAGCCCCAGCATTTT. This sequence encodes CASSPPGSSNQPQHF.

This clone was found once. The chain carries TRBV11-3 and TRBJ1-1; D is unresolved. V shed 1 base and J shed 7 bases, with 7 bases lying between them. The CDR3 sequence is 12 residues long. CDR1 is SGHNT, CDR2 YENEEA, per germline. CDR3 residues: CASSLGEGEAFF. CDR3 in DNA: TGTGCCAGCAGCTTAGGCGAGGGTGAAGCTTTCTTT. The full variable domain, its missing parts supplied by reference TRBV11-3 and TRBJ1-1, is EAGVVQSPRYKIIEKKQPVAFWCNPISGHNTLYWYLQNLGQGPELLIRYENEEAVDDSQLPKDRFSAERLKGVDSTLKIQPAELGDSAVYLCASSLGEGEAFFGQGTRLTVV.

V gene TRBV28 combines with J gene TRBJ1-2; D may be TRBD1 (5 bases). The ends were cut back, 11 bases at V and 4 bases at J, with 29 bases in the middle. The CDR3 consists of 17 residues. Germline CDR1 and CDR2: MDHEN and SYDVKM. CDR3 region: CASQRAAGGGGAYGYTF. The DNA for the CDR3 is TGTGCCTCTCAACGGGCAGCCGGGGGTGGGGGTGCCTATGGCTACACCTTC.

This clone was counted once. The rearrangement joins TRBV6-6 to TRBJ2-1, with D perhaps TRBD1 (6 bases). V was cut by 7 bases and J by 6 bases, with 10 bases left in between. Germline V lookup: CDR1 MNHNY, CDR2 SVGAGI (reference sequence). This CDR3 is 12 amino acids long. The CDR3 reads CASTSRGNEQFF. DNA of the CDR3: TGTGCCAGCACAAGCAGGGGCAATGAGCAGTTCTTC.

The V call is TRBV6-5, the J call TRBJ2-7, with 7 bases matching TRBD1. V was clipped by 0 bases and J by 6 bases; unmatched bases: 11. Germline V gene lookup returns CDR1 MNHEY and CDR2 SVGAGI. This CDR3 has 16 amino acids. The CDR3 protein is CASSYSNRGAPREQYF. CDR3 bases: TGTGCCAGCAGTTACTCGAACAGGGGAGCCCCGCGCGAGCAGTACTTC.

The chain couples TRBV5-1 to TRBJ1-5; D possibly corresponds to TRBD1 (5 bases). The germline V gene encodes CDR1 SGHRS and CDR2 YFSETQ. This CDR3 contains 14 residues. V was cut by 0 bases and J by 10 bases, with 14 bases left in between. The CDR3 DNA sequence: TGCGCCAGCAGCTTGGGGGGAATAGGGGATCCCCAGCATTTT. Amino acid sequence: CASSLGGIGDPQHF.

V and J are TRBV5-1 and TRBJ2-5; 9 nucleotides agree with TRBD1. Germline V lookup: CDR1 SGHRS, CDR2 YFSETQ. The CDR3 runs to 14 residues. J gave up 5 bases and V 4 bases, and 6 bases lay outside the gene matches. CDR3 coding DNA: TGCGCCAGCAGCGGAGGACAGGGGAAGGAGACCCAGTACTTC. It is translated as CASSGGQGKETQYF.

V gene TRBV7-2 combines with J gene TRBJ2-3, with D possibly TRBD2 on 6 matching bases. V lost 1 base and J 4 bases, leaving 9 bases between the germline ends. CDR3 length: 14 amino acids. Germline V gives CDR1 SGHTA, CDR2 FQGNSA. The CDR3 coding sequence is TGTGCCAGCAGCTTAGACGGGAGTTCAGATACGCAGTATTTT. Translation gives CASSLDGSSDTQYF. Supplemented by reference TRBV7-2 and TRBJ2-3, the full variable domain reads GAGVSQSPSNKVTEKGKDVELRCDPISGHTALYWYRQSLGQGLEFLIYFQGNSAPDKSGLPSDRFSAERTGGSVSTLTIQRTQQEDSAVYLCASSLDGSSDTQYFGPGTRLTVL.

This chain connects TRBV6-5 to TRBJ2-7, with TRBD1 as a possible D gene (6 bases). The CDR3 has 13 amino acids. CDR1 is MNHEY and CDR2 is SVGAGI in the germline V gene. The ends were cut back, 4 bases at V and 12 bases at J, with 19 bases in the middle. CDR3 amino acids: CASSSHRDGRPYF. The DNA of the CDR3 is TGTGCCAGCAGTTCCCACAGGGACGGGCGACCGTACTTC.

V gene TRBV13 combines with J gene TRBJ2-7; the D gene is possibly TRBD2 (5 bases). Germline V lookup: CDR1 PRHDT, CDR2 FYEKMQ (reference sequence). This CDR3 is 14 amino acids long. V was clipped by 1 base and J by 6 bases, with 13 bases between them. In nucleotides, the CDR3 is TGTGCCAGCAGCTTAGTGCCGGGGTCGGGCGAGCAGTACTTC. This gives the protein CASSLVPGSGEQYF.

The chain carries TRBV29-1 and TRBJ2-1; 7 bases fit TRBD2. CDR3 length: 16 residues. Germline-derived CDR1 and CDR2 are SQVTM and ANQGSEA. V was clipped by 4 bases and J by 0 bases; unmatched bases: 9. CDR3 in amino acids: CSVVGGGVGSYNEQFF. In nucleotides, the CDR3 is TGCAGCGTTGTGGGGGGGGGAGTAGGCTCCTACAATGAGCAGTTCTTC.

V usage is TRBV4-1 and J usage is TRBJ2-5; 10 positions match TRBD2. CDR1 MGHRA and CDR2 YSYEKL come from the germline V gene. The CDR3 loop spans 17 amino acids. The V and J ends lost 6 bases and 2 bases, in that order; junction bases with no gene match: 12. For the CDR3, the DNA is TGCGCCAGCAGTCGGACTAGCGGTGCCCTACCGCAAGAGACCCAGTACTTC. Protein sequence: CASSRTSGALPQETQYF.

V is TRBV28 and J is TRBJ2-7, with TRBD1 identical over 9 bases. Per germline, CDR1 MDHEN and CDR2 SYDVKM. The CDR3 length is 17 residues. After removal of 2 bases from V and 2 bases from J, the junction contained 10 bases not matched to a gene. CDR3 coding DNA: TGTGCCAGCAGTTTAGGCCCCGGGGACAGGGTTACCTACGAGCAGTACTTC. It yields the protein CASSLGPGDRVTYEQYF.

V and J are TRBV7-9 and TRBJ2-2, with D tentatively TRBD1 (6 bases). The CDR3 is 15 amino acids. Deletions cut 2 bases from V and 1 base from J, with 8 bases between. Germline V lookup: CDR1 SEHNR, CDR2 FQNEAQ (reference sequence). The CDR3 loop is CASSLPTGNTGELFF. The CDR3, as DNA: TGTGCCAGCAGCTTACCGACAGGGAACACCGGGGAGCTGTTTTTT.

The chain couples TRBV5-6 to TRBJ1-1, with 12 bases matching TRBD1. This CDR3 contains 14 residues. Trimming took 5 bases from V and 11 from J; bases not matched to a gene: 10. Per germline, CDR1 SGHDT and CDR2 YYEEEE. For the CDR3, the DNA is TGTGCCAGCAGGGCGGGACAGGGGGCGTTTTCGGCTTTCTTT. This translates into CASRAGQGAFSAFF.